This TCR beta chain was captured by sequencing in a study of CD8+ T cells in alopecia areata. This clone was picked up a small number of times. CDR3 size: 18 residues. Germline-derived CDR1 and CDR2 are SEHNR and FQNEAQ (reference sequence). The ends were cut back, 5 bases at V and 8 bases at J, with 27 bases in the middle. RNA was isolated and reverse transcribed to cDNA, the sequencing template. Using immunoSEQ multiplex PCR, the repertoire was profiled, and TCRdb retains in-frame clones only, with some absent. The table includes about 200,000 clones, about 56% detected once. J is TRBJ1-4 and V is TRBV7-9; possibly TRBD1 for D (5 bases). This receptor was identified in a human donor in good health. Sample: CD8+ T cells sorted from blood. The CDR3 DNA follows: TGTGCCAGCAGCCCTAGGGGACGGACGGAATCCGGGGAAGAAAAACTGTTTTTT. This sequence encodes CASSPRGRTESGEEKLFF.